Listed below are T cell receptor beta chains from one sample, sequenced in a study of shared clonotypes between healthy human individuals. This table comes from immunoSEQ multiplex PCR, and its TCRdb copy is limited to in-frame clones, with some not included. The sample holds about 490,000 clones; 76% are singletons and the top ten take approximately 13%. The specimen sequenced was PBMCs. The receptor set was obtained from a woman in her forties in good health. Some clones in this sample may be carry-over from other donors' samples. Both conserved end residues are part of each CDR3. A D gene is named only where the DNA matches it firmly. Size values are once, few and many counts, or a class for expanded clones, and some rows have none.

TRBJ1-4,TRBV19,NA,NA,14,TGTGCCAGTAGTCAGGGTCCAACTAATGAAAAACTGTTTTTT,CASSQGPTNEKLFF
TRBJ2-3,TRBV7-2,NA,NA,12,TGTGCCAGCGGGGGTGCCACAGATACGCAGTATTTT,CASGGATDTQYF
TRBJ2-2,TRBV18,TRBD1,NA,15,TGTGCCAGCTCTTCCGACAGGGTTGTCACCGGGGAGCTGTTTTTT,CASSSDRVVTGELFF
TRBJ2-2,TRBV7-6,TRBD2,NA,16,TGTGCCAGCAGCTTATGGGCCGGGGGGGAAACCGGGGAGCTGTTTTTT,CASSLWAGGETGELFF
TRBJ2-1,TRBV9,TRBD2,once,15,TGTGCCAGCAGCGCGGGACTAGCGGGATTATATGAGCAGTTCTTC,CASSAGLAGLYEQFF
TRBJ2-1,TRBV27,NA,NA,13,TGTGCCAGCAGTCCGATCAACTACAATGAGCAGTTCTTC,CASSPINYNEQFF
TRBJ1-5,TRBV2,NA,NA,13,TGTGCCAGCAGCGGACAGCACAATCAGCCCCAGCATTTT,CASSGQHNQPQHF
TRBJ1-4,TRBV9,NA,NA,16,TGTGCCAGCAGCGTTAACAGACAGGACTCCAATGAAAAACTGTTTTTT,CASSVNRQDSNEKLFF
TRBJ2-2,TRBV5-4,TRBD2,NA,16,TGTGCCAGCAGCTTGGCGTTAGCGGGAGGGACCGGGGAGCTGTTTTTT,CASSLALAGGTGELFF
TRBJ1-5,TRBV5-1,NA,NA,13,TGCGCCAGCAGCTTGACAGGCTATCAGCCCCAGCATTTT,CASSLTGYQPQHF
TRBJ1-3,TRBV11-1,NA,NA,14,TGTGCCAGCAGCTTAAAGGGCCCTGGAAACACCATATATTTT,CASSLKGPGNTIYF
TRBJ2-7,TRBV7-9,NA,NA,15,TGTGCCAGCAGCTTAGGGGGGGCGATCACCTACGAGCAGTACTTC,CASSLGGAITYEQYF
TRBJ1-3,TRBV28,TRBD1,NA,19,TGTGCCAGCAGCTCCCCGGCCGGGACAGTGATAAGGGCTGGAAACACCATATATTTT,CASSSPAGTVIRAGNTIYF
TRBJ2-5,TRBV7-9,TRBD2,NA,14,TGTGCCAGCGGGAGTAGCGGGTTGCTTGAGACCCAGTACTTC,CASGSSGLLETQYF
TRBJ1-5,TRBV14,NA,NA,13,TGTGCCAGCAGCCGGGGGGCTGATCAGCCCCAGCATTTT,CASSRGADQPQHF
TRBJ2-7,TRBV28,TRBD1,once,13,TGTGCCAGCAGAGACAGGGGAAGGAACGAGCAGTACTTC,CASRDRGRNEQYF
TRBJ2-1,TRBV7-9,NA,once,15,TGTGCCAGCAGCCCACGGGCCAATCCCTACAATGAGCAGTTCTTC,CASSPRANPYNEQFF
TRBJ2-1,TRBV29-1,NA,NA,11,TGCAGCGTTGGGCTATACAATGAGCAGTTCTTC,CSVGLYNEQFF
TRBJ2-2,TRBV13,NA,NA,15,TGTGCCAGCAGCCCGGGGGGCGCGAACACCGGGGAGCTGTTTTTT,CASSPGGANTGELFF
TRBJ1-2,TRBV25-1,NA,few,12,TGTGCCAGCAGTGGGGGCGCGCGGGGCTACACCTTC,CASSGGARGYTF
TRBJ2-3,TRBV2,NA,NA,16,TGTGCCAGCAGCGAAAAAAGGTCTCCTGGCACAGATACGCAGTATTTT,CASSEKRSPGTDTQYF
TRBJ2-7,TRBV28,NA,NA,14,TGTGCCACCGTAGGGGACGTCGCGCCCTACGAGCAGTACTTC,CATVGDVAPYEQYF
TRBJ1-1,TRBV18,NA,NA,14,TGTGCCAGCTCACCGTTGGGGACACGGGATGAAGCTTTCTTT,CASSPLGTRDEAFF
TRBJ1-1,TRBV7-8,TRBD1,NA,14,TGTGCCAGCAGCTTTTCAGGGGGGTCCACTGAAGCTTTCTTT,CASSFSGGSTEAFF
TRBJ2-1,TRBV6-4,TRBD2,NA,15,TGTGCCAGCAGTGAGGTCCTCAGCGGGGCGGTTGGGCAGTTCTTC,CASSEVLSGAVGQFF
TRBJ2-1,TRBV5-5,TRBD2,NA,19,TGTGCCAGCAGCCGGCGACTAGCGGGAGGGCCTGTAGGTGAGAGTGAGCAGTTCTTC,CASSRRLAGGPVGESEQFF
TRBJ2-5,TRBV5-1,TRBD2,NA,15,TGCGCCAGCAGCTTGACTAGCGGGAGCGGAGAGACCCAGTACTTC,CASSLTSGSGETQYF
TRBJ1-5,TRBV7-8,TRBD1,NA,15,TGTGCCAGCAGCTTAGAACAGGGGATGTATCAGCCCCAGCATTTT,CASSLEQGMYQPQHF
TRBJ1-4,TRBV29-1,NA,NA,13,TGCAGCGTTGTGGGGGCGGCTAATGAAAAACTGTTTTTT,CSVVGAANEKLFF
TRBJ2-2,TRBV11-2,NA,NA,14,TGTGCCAGCAGACTACTCGGGGTACCCGGGGAGCTGTTTTTT,CASRLLGVPGELFF
TRBJ1-2,TRBV9,NA,NA,15,TGTGCCAGCAGCGTAGATCAAAACAGGGTTTATGGCTACACCTTC,CASSVDQNRVYGYTF
TRBJ1-2,TRBV4-1,NA,NA,14,TGCGCCAGCAGCCGTGGAACGCCGAGGGGTGGCTACACCTTC,CASSRGTPRGGYTF
TRBJ2-1,TRBV5-4,NA,NA,15,TGTGCCAGCAGCGCCGATCAGAGCTCCTACAATGAGCAGTTCTTC,CASSADQSSYNEQFF
TRBJ2-7,TRBV28,TRBD1,NA,14,TGTGCCACGCTCAAGGACAGGGCCCCCTACGAGCAGTACTTC,CATLKDRAPYEQYF
TRBJ2-3,TRBV28,TRBD1,NA,17,TGTGCCAGCAGACCGCCACAGGGGGCGAGGGGCACAGATACGCAGTATTTT,CASRPPQGARGTDTQYF
TRBJ2-3,TRBV7-2,NA,NA,15,TGTGCCAGCAGCTCCAGGGGCCCCGGCACAGATACGCAGTATTTT,CASSSRGPGTDTQYF
TRBJ1-2,TRBV29-1,TRBD1,NA,14,TGCAGCGTTGGTCTTCCGGGACAGGGAGTTGGCTACACCTTC,CSVGLPGQGVGYTF